One and the same sample provided the 23 T cell receptor beta chains below, sequenced in a study of TIL therapy for anti-PD-1-resistant metastatic lung cancer. Documented time point: pre-treatment sample, taken before nivolumab and TIL therapy. The libraries were made with immunoSEQ v3. Repertoires were generated with immunoSEQ multiplex PCR, while TCRdb's copy carries only in-frame clones and drops some. The sample has more than 15,000 clones; about four fifths are singletons. Sequences were derived from blood, sampled at baseline. Receptor source: a person between 25 and 80 years old with non-small cell lung cancer.

The chain joins TRBV25-1 to TRBJ2-3; TRBD2 matches at 7 bases. The CDR3 covers 16 residues. Trimming removed 4 bases from V and 0 bases from J; junction bases left unmatched: 7. The germline V gene encodes CDR1 MGHDK and CDR2 SYGVNS. In DNA, the CDR3 is TGTGCCAGCAGTGCCCTTGAGGGAGGGAGCACAGATACGCAGTATTTT. The encoded protein is CASSALEGGSTDTQYF.

V gene TRBV4-1 combines with J gene TRBJ2-2; 11 nucleotides match TRBD2. Germline values: CDR1 MGHRA, CDR2 YSYEKL. The CDR3 runs to 17 residues. Unmatched junction bases numbered 4, after V lost 4 bases and J lost 0 bases. The CDR3 nucleotides are TGCGCCAGCAGCCGCAGACTAGCGGGGCCGAACACCGGGGAGCTGTTTTTT. Its protein product is CASSRRLAGPNTGELFF.

V is TRBV6-1 and J is TRBJ2-7; possible D gene TRBD2, 6 bases. The germline V gene encodes CDR1 MNHNS and CDR2 SASEGT. The CDR3 is made up of 14 amino acids. V lost 5 bases and J lost 5, with 16 bases in between. As DNA, the CDR3 is TGTGCCAGCAGTTGGGAGGACTCCCGGAACGAGCAGTACTTC. Its protein product is CASSWEDSRNEQYF.

This chain uses TRBV4-2 with TRBJ1-2; 7 nucleotides match TRBD1. The CDR3 consists of 20 residues. After removal of 0 bases from V and 0 bases from J, the junction contained 16 bases not matched to a gene. The germline V gene encodes CDR1 LGHNA and CDR2 YNFKEQ. The chain's CDR3 is CASSQDGFRQGHYPNYGYTF. DNA of the CDR3: TGTGCCAGCAGCCAAGACGGATTCCGACAGGGCCACTACCCTAACTATGGCTACACCTTC.

The gene calls are TRBV28 and TRBJ2-5, with 13 bases that match TRBD2. V gave up 7 bases and J gave up 5 bases; unmatched junction bases: 13. The CDR3 covers 17 residues. Germline CDR1 reads MDHEN; CDR2 reads SYDVKM. For the CDR3, the DNA is TGTGCCAGCACCTCACCGGGACTAGCGGGAATCGTCGAGACCCAGTACTTC. Protein: CASTSPGLAGIVETQYF.

The chain employs TRBV5-1 and TRBJ1-2, with TRBD1 matching over 7 bases. In germline, CDR1 is SGHRS, CDR2 YFSETQ. This CDR3 has 15 amino acids. After removal of 4 bases from V and 8 bases from J, the junction contained 14 bases not matched to a gene. The CDR3 reads CASSPDPTGLGGYTF. For the CDR3, the DNA is TGCGCCAGCAGCCCCGACCCGACAGGGCTTGGGGGCTACACCTTC.

The chain couples TRBV7-2 to TRBJ2-1, with D tentatively TRBD2 (6 bases). Germline loops: CDR1 SGHTA, CDR2 FQGNSA. The germline V and J ends were trimmed by 2 bases and 2 bases, with 19 bases remaining between them. The CDR3 consists of 18 residues. The CDR3 here is CASSLSRYSGRTYNEQFF. In DNA, the CDR3 is TGTGCCAGCAGCTTAAGTCGTTACAGCGGGCGTACCTACAATGAGCAGTTCTTC.

This clone was counted only a few times. The rearrangement links TRBV29-1 to TRBJ2-7; 9 bases line up with TRBD2. Germline-derived CDR1 and CDR2 are SQVTM and ANQGSEA. Trimming cost V 4 bases and J 2 bases; bases outside gene matches: 12. The CDR3 is 16 residues long. This CDR3 reads CSVARLAGQRAYEQYF. The DNA for the CDR3 is TGCAGCGTTGCCAGGCTAGCGGGACAGAGGGCCTACGAGCAGTACTTC.

The chain employs TRBV28 and TRBJ1-1; D gene uncertain. CDR1 is MDHEN and CDR2 is SYDVKM in the germline V gene. Between the trimmed V and J ends, which lost 5 bases and 2 bases, there was a span of 6 bases. This CDR3 region has 12 residues. Here the CDR3 reads CASSLQNTEAFF. The CDR3 nucleotides are TGTGCCAGCAGTCTCCAAAACACTGAAGCTTTCTTT.

The chain carries TRBV7-3 and TRBJ2-7; 7 bases line up with TRBD2. The CDR3 sequence is 16 residues long. CDR1 and CDR2 (germline): SGHTA, FQGTGA. The V gene end was trimmed by 1 base and the J gene end by 3 bases; junction bases not matched to a gene: 9. The CDR3 DNA reads TGTGCCAGCAGCTTAAGTCCGGGGACTACCCGCTACGAGCAGTACTTC. This sequence encodes CASSLSPGTTRYEQYF.

The V and J genes are TRBV27 and TRBJ2-2; 9 nucleotides match TRBD1. This CDR3 is 16 amino acids long. The V segment lost 4 bases and the J segment 4 bases; nucleotides outside the gene matches: 7. Germline V gene lookup returns CDR1 MNHEY and CDR2 SMNVEV (reference sequence). CDR3 loop: CASSSGTGKGTGELFF. The CDR3 coding sequence is TGTGCCAGCAGTTCCGGGACAGGGAAGGGCACCGGGGAGCTGTTTTTT.

This chain links TRBV6-5 with TRBJ2-1; 10 nucleotides match TRBD2. The V and J ends lost 7 bases and 8 bases, in that order; junction bases with no gene match: 8. CDR3 length: 14 residues. In germline, CDR1 is MNHEY, CDR2 SVGAGI. The CDR3 nucleotides read TGTGCCAGCAAATCTAGCGGGAGTATGCATGAGCAGTTCTTC. Its translation is CASKSSGSMHEQFF.

The rearrangement joins TRBV14 to TRBJ2-5; 10 bases line up with TRBD1. This CDR3 contains 17 residues. After removal of 0 bases from V and 2 bases from J, the junction contained 6 bases not matched to a gene. Germline V gene lookup returns CDR1 SGHDN and CDR2 FVKESK. The CDR3 loop reads CASSQDIGTGVQETQYF. The CDR3 DNA sequence: TGTGCCAGCAGCCAAGATATTGGGACAGGGGTACAAGAGACCCAGTACTTC.

Judged by abundance, this clone is medium-sized. The chain carries TRBV19 and TRBJ1-5; the D is unclear. The CDR3 loop spans 16 amino acids. Germline CDR1 is LNHDA and CDR2 is SQIVND (reference sequence). V was cut by 6 bases and J by 0 bases, with 15 bases left in between. CDR3 DNA sequence: TGTGCCAGTAGACGGGGAGGGCCTTATAGCAATCAGCCCCAGCATTTT. It encodes CASRRGGPYSNQPQHF.

The gene calls are TRBV28 and TRBJ2-3, with a weak D call TRBD1 (5 bases). This CDR3 is 15 amino acids long. Trimming took 2 bases from V and 0 from J, leaving 9 bases between them. Germline-derived CDR1 and CDR2 are MDHEN and SYDVKM. The DNA of the CDR3 is TGTGCCAGCAGTTTACACAGGTTGAGCACAGATACGCAGTATTTT. It encodes CASSLHRLSTDTQYF.

This clone has more than one count but fewer than ten. The V and J genes are TRBV28 and TRBJ1-5; D is possibly TRBD1 (6 bases). Germline V gene data show CDR1 as MDHEN and CDR2 as SYDVKM. The V end was cut by 6 bases, the J end by 11 bases, with 20 bases between. This CDR3 region has 14 residues. The CDR3 protein is CASRPNMDSQAQHF. Here the CDR3 DNA reads TGTGCCAGCAGACCGAATATGGACAGCCAGGCCCAGCATTTT.

The chain employs TRBV7-9 and TRBJ1-1; D unclear. CDR1 and CDR2 (germline): SEHNR, FQNEAQ (reference sequence). This CDR3 spans 15 amino acids. The V end was cut by 5 bases, the J end by 0 bases, with 13 bases between. The CDR3 spells CASSPSSSMNTEAFF. The CDR3 DNA is TGTGCCAGCAGCCCGTCCTCTAGCATGAACACTGAAGCTTTCTTT.

This clone was detected once. The chain links TRBV28 to TRBJ2-1; 12 bases align to TRBD2. The V segment lost 7 bases and the J segment 9 bases; nucleotides outside the gene matches: 7. The CDR3 runs to 14 residues. Germline-derived CDR1 and CDR2 are MDHEN and SYDVKM. CDR3 protein: CASKGPSGRGEQFF. For the CDR3, the DNA is TGTGCCAGCAAAGGGCCTAGCGGGAGGGGTGAGCAGTTCTTC.

The chain is built from TRBV21-1 and TRBJ1-2. TRBV21-1 is an annotated pseudogene. CDR3 length: 15 amino acids. This CDR3 reads CASSKGLPGKHGYTF. The CDR3, as DNA: TGTGCCAGCAGCAAGGGTTTACCCGGGAAACATGGCTACACCTTC.

The rearrangement joins TRBV5-7 to TRBJ1-3, with D maybe TRBD1 (5 bases). TRBV5-7 is an ORF for which the function is uncertain. The CDR3 covers 15 residues. The V gene lost 4 bases and the J gene lost 0 bases, with 11 bases spanning the gap. DNA of the CDR3: TGTGCCAGCAGCAAAGGGACCTACTCTGGAAACACCATATATTTT. It encodes CASSKGTYSGNTIYF.

The chain employs TRBV11-2 and TRBJ2-3; 15 nucleotides agree with TRBD2. CDR1 and CDR2 from the germline V gene are SGHAT and FQNNGV. This CDR3 spans 16 amino acids. V was clipped by 4 bases and J by 9 bases; unmatched bases: 8. The DNA of the CDR3 is TGTGCCAGCAGCTCTAGGACTAGCGGGGGGGCCGACACGCAGTATTTT. Protein: CASSSRTSGGADTQYF.

There are a few counts of this clone. The chain joins TRBV18 to TRBJ1-3, with D perhaps matching TRBD1 (6 bases). V shed 5 bases and J shed 4 bases, with 9 bases lying between them. The CDR3 is 13 amino acids. The germline CDR1 and CDR2 sequences are KGHSH and LQKENI. CDR3 bases: TGTGCCAGCTCAACAGGGCAAGGAAACACCATATATTTT. It translates to CASSTGQGNTIYF.

The genes are TRBV9 and TRBJ2-4; D is uncertain. The V gene lost 3 bases and the J gene lost 5 bases, with 12 bases spanning the gap. The germline V gene encodes CDR1 SGDLS and CDR2 YYNGEE. The CDR3 is 14 amino acids. DNA of the CDR3: TGTGCCAGCAGCGCCCCCGGGCCTCAAAACATTCAGTACTTC. Translating gives CASSAPGPQNIQYF.